This T cell receptor beta chain comes out of a study of regulatory and conventional T cells in RAG deficiency. Findings and limits, study-wide: In Omenn syndrome, sorted "Tregs" may be peripherally activated cells. Treg unique TCR beta sequences were 90 to 100-fold fewer in Omenn syndrome and CID/AS patients than controls. Shorter CDR3s in all patient subsets; >90% Treg-Tconv overlap in Omenn.

In regard to this clone: Antigen specificity is unknown.

Clones were read by immunoSEQ multiplex PCR, and TCRdb kept only the in-frame ones, dropping some. Altogether around 20,000 clones are present, nearly 96% being singletons, with the ten largest covering 1.3%. Germline lookup yields CDR1 SGHRS and CDR2 YFSETQ. V shed 4 bases, J shed 3 bases, and the junction held 12 bases outside the gene matches. The CDR3 has 17 residues. Genomic DNA came from blood conventional CD4+ T cells gated CD25-low CD127-high. The data were also submitted as part of a second study, on regulatory T cells. Per that paper: Amplification used 52 TRBV primers and 13 TRBJ primers.

The sequence was collected from a human donor in good health. This chain joins TRBV5-1 and TRBJ2-2, with 7 positions matching TRBD2. The sample consisted of CD25- CD4+ T cells sorted from blood. The chain's CDR3 is CASSPRGGSGYTGELFF. The CDR3 nucleotides are TGCGCCAGCAGCCCAAGAGGCGGGAGCGGGTACACCGGGGAGCTGTTTTTT.